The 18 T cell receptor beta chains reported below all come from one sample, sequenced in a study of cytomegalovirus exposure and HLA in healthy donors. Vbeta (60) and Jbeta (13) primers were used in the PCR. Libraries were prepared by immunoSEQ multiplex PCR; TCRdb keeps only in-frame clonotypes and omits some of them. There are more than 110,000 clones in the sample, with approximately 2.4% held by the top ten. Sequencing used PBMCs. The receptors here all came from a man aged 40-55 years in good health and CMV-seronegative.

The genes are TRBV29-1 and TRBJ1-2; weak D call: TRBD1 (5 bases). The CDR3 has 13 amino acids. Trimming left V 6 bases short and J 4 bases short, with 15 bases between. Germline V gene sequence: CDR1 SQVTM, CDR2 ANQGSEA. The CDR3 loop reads CSVGGTVSYGYTF. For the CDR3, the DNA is TGCAGCGTGGGGGGGACGGTTTCCTATGGCTACACCTTC.

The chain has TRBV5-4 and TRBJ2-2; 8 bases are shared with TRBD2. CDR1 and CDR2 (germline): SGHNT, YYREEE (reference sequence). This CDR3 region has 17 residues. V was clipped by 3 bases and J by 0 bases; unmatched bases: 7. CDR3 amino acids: CASSSRAGATNTGELFF. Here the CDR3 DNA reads TGTGCCAGCAGCTCAAGAGCGGGGGCCACGAACACCGGGGAGCTGTTTTTT.

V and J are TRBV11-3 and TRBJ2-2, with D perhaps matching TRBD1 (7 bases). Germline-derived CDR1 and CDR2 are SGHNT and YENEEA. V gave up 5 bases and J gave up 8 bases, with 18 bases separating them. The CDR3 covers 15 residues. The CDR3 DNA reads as TGTGCCAGCAGCCCAGGGGGGTCCCTAGCGGGGGAGCTGTTTTTT. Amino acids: CASSPGGSLAGELFF.

CDR3 DNA: TGTGCCAGCAGCCCACGACAGGGGGCCTACGAGCAGTACTTC. Its protein product is CASSPRQGAYEQYF. This chain joins TRBV14 and TRBJ2-7; 9 nucleotides agree with TRBD1. The CDR3 runs to 14 residues. CDR1 is SGHDN, CDR2 FVKESK, per germline. V was pared by 4 bases and J by 2 bases, with 3 bases of the junction left unmatched.

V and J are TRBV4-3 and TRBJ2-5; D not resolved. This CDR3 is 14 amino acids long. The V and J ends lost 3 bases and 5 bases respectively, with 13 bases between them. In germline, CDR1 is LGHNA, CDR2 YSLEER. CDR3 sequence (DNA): TGCGCCAGCAGCCAGACCAACGGGTTTGAGACCCAGTACTTC. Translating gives CASSQTNGFETQYF.

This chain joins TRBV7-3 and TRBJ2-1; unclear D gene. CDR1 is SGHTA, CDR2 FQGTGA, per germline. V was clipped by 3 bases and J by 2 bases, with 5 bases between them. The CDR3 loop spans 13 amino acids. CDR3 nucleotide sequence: TGTGCCAGCAGCTTCAGGCCCTACAATGAGCAGTTCTTC. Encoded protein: CASSFRPYNEQFF. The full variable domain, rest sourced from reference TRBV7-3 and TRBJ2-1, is GAGVSQTPSNKVTEKGKYVELRCDPISGHTALYWYRQSLGQGPEFLIYFQGTGAADDSGLPNDRFFAVRPEGSVSTLKIQRTERGDSAVYLCASSFRPYNEQFFGPGTRLTVL.

The chain's CDR3 is CASTLAGSTDTQYF. As DNA, the CDR3 is TGTGCCAGCACCCTTGCGGGGAGCACAGATACGCAGTATTTT. V usage is TRBV6-5 and J usage is TRBJ2-3; D might be TRBD2 (6 bases). Trimming removed 7 bases from V and 0 bases from J, with 11 bases in between. The germline V gene has CDR1 MNHEY and CDR2 SVGAGI. CDR3 length: 14 residues.

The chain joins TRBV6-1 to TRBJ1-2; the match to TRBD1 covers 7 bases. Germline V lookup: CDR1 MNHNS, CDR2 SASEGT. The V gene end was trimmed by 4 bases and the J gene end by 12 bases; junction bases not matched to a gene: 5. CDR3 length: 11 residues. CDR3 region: CASSADRADTF. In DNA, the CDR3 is TGTGCCAGCAGTGCAGACAGGGCGGACACCTTC.

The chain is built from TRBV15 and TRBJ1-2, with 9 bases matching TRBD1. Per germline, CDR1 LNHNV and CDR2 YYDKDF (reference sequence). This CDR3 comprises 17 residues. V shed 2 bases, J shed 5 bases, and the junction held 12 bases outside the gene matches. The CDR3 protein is CATSRSRTGVFFYGYTF. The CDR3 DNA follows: TGTGCCACCAGCAGATCGAGGACAGGGGTCTTTTTTTATGGCTACACCTTC.

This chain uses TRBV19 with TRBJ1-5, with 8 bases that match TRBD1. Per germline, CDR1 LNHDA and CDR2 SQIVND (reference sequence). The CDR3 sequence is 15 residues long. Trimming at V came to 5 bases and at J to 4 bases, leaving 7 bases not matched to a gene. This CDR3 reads CASSPLDRDNQPQHF. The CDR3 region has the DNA TGTGCCAGTAGTCCGCTGGACAGGGATAATCAGCCCCAGCATTTT.

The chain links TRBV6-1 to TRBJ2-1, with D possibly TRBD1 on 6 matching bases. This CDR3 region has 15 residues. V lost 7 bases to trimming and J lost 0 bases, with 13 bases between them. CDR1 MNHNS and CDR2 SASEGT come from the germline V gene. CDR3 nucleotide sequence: TGTGCCAGCATCTACAACAGGGCCTCCTACAATGAGCAGTTCTTC. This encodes CASIYNRASYNEQFF.

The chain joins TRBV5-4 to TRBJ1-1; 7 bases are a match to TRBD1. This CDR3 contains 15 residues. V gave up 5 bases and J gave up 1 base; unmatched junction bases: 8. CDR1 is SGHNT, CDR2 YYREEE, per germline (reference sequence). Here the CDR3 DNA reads TGTGCCAGCAGTTCAGGATGGACAGGGAACACTGAAGCTTTCTTT. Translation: CASSSGWTGNTEAFF.

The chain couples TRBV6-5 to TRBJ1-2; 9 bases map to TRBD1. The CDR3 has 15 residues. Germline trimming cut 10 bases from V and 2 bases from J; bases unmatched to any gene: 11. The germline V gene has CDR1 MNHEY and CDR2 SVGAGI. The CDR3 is CATRPGQGFNYGYTF. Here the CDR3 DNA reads TGTGCCACCCGTCCGGGACAGGGATTCAACTATGGCTACACCTTC.

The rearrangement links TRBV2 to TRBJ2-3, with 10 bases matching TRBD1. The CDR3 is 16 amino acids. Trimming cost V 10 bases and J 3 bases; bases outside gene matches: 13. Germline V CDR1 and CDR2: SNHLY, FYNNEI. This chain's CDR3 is CATSGTGETGTDTQYF. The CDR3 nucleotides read TGTGCCACCTCCGGGACAGGGGAAACGGGGACAGATACGCAGTATTTT.

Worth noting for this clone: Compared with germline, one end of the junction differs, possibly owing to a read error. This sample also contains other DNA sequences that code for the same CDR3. CDR3 sequence reads: CASSGEQGASTEAFF. The CDR3 nucleotides read TGTGCCAGCAGTGGAGAACAGGGGGCCAGCACTGAGGCTTTCTTT. The chain couples TRBV6-1 to TRBJ1-1; 9 bases match TRBD1. CDR1 is MNHNS, CDR2 SASEGT, per germline. The CDR3 totals 15 residues.

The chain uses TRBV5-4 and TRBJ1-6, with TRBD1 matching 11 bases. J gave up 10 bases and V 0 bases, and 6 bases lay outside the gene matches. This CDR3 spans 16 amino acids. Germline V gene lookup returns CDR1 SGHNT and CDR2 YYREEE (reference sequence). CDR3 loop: CASSLDRRTGGSPLHF. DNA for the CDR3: TGTGCCAGCAGCTTGGATCGCCGGACAGGGGGCTCACCCCTCCACTTT.

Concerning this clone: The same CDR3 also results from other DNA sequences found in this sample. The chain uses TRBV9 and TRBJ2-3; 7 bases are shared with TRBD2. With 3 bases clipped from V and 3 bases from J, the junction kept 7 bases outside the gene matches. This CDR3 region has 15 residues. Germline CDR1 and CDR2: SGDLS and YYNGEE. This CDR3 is CASSGGGKGTDTQYF. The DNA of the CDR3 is TGTGCCAGCAGCGGGGGGGGGAAAGGGACAGATACGCAGTATTTT.

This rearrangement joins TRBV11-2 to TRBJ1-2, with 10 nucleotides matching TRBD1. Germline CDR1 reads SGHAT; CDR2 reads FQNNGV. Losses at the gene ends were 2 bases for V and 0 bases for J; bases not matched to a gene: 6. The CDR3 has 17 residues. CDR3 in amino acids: CASSLFGTGATNYGYTF. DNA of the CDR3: TGTGCCAGCAGCTTATTTGGGACAGGGGCAACTAACTATGGCTACACCTTC.